This record looks at one TCR beta chain sequence and its context. No antigen is known for it. Samples came from healthy bone marrow donors. This specimen comes from a study of cytomegalovirus exposure and HLA in healthy donors. A multiplex PCR was run with 60 Vbeta primers and 13 Jbeta primers. Clones were read by immunoSEQ multiplex PCR, and TCRdb kept only the in-frame ones, dropping some. This table has more than 95,000 clones, 73% appearing once. Study conclusions and caveats: In a later analysis, at a false discovery rate of 0.05, approximately 18,000 TCR beta sequences were associated with HLA alleles. The study designated roughly 160 TCR beta chains cytomegalovirus-associated. One variant, a missense change in DCLRE1C, was linked in a later analysis to TCR beta V- and J-gene trimming.

Germline assignment: CDR1 SGHRS and CDR2 YFSETQ. The CDR3 consists of 14 residues. J lost 6 bases, V lost 4 bases, and 9 bases had no gene match. The sequence was collected from a man aged 55 to 70 in good health and CMV-seropositive. The sample consisted of PBMCs. The rearrangement links TRBV5-1 to TRBJ1-2; TRBD1 aligns across 7 bases. CDR3 residues: CASSTTGDLNGYTF. In nucleotides, the CDR3 is TGCGCCAGCAGCACTACAGGGGATTTAAATGGCTACACCTTC.